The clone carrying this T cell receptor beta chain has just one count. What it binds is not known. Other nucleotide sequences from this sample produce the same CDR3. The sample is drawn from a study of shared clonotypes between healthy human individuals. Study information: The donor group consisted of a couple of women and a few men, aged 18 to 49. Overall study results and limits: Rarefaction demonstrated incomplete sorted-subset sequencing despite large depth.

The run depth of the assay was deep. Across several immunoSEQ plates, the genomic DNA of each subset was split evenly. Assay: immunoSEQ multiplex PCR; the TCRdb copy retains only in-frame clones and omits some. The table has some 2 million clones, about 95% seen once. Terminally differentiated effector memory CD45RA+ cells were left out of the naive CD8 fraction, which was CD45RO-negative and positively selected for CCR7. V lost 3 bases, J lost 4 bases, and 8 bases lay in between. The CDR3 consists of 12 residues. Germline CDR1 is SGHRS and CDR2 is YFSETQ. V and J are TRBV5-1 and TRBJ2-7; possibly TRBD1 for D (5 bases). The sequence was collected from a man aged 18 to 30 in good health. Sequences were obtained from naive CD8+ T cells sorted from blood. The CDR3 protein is CASSSDSYEQYF. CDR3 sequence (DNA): TGCGCCAGCAGCTCCGACAGTTACGAGCAGTACTTC.